The source of this T cell receptor (beta chain) is a study of CXCR3-negative and CXCR3-positive naive CD8 T cells. Findings and caveats of the study: Memory, not naive, CXCR3-negative and CXCR3-positive cells differed in TRBV-TRBJ usage. Against CXCR3-negative naive cells, CXCR3-positive naive cells showed more hydrophobic TRB CDR3s. Diversity was high in both naive subsets and much lower in memory cells.

Germline V CDR1 and CDR2: SGHTA, FQGTGA. CDR3 size: 14 residues. Via 5' RACE with UMI labels, TRB cDNA libraries were prepared. Reanalyzing the 5' RACE reads, TCRdb keeps one entry per CDR3 protein, without DNA. The sample's table shows some 150,000 distinct CDR3 sequences. With respect to this clonotype: Its antigen is unknown.

This receptor was identified in a human donor in good health. Some clones in this sample may be carry-over from other donors' samples. The sample taken for sequencing was naive CXCR3+ CD8+ T cells from blood. Indicated subset: CD45RO-CCR7+CD27+CD95- naive CD8+ T cells expressing CXCR3 (TNR3+). The gene calls are TRBV7-3 and TRBJ2-3; TCRdb returns TRBD1, unconfirmable since there is no DNA. The CDR3 loop reads CASTSGGWTDTQYF.